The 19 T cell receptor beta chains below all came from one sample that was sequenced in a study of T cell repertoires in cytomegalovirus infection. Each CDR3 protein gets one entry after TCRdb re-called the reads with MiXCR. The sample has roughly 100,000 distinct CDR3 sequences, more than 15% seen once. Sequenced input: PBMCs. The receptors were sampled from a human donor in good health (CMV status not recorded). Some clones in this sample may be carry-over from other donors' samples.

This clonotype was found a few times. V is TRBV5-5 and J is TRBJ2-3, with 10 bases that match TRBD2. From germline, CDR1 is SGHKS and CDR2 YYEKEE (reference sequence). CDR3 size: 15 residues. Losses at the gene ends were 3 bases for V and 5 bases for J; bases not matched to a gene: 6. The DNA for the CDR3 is TGTGCCAGCAGCTCACTAGCGGGGCTAGGAGATACGCAGTATTTT. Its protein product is CASSSLAGLGDTQYF.

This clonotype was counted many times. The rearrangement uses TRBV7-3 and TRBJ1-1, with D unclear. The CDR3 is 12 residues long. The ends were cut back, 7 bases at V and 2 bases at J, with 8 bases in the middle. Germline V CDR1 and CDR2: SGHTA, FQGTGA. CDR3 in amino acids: CASTLSNTEAFF. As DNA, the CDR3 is TGTGCCAGCACCCTTAGCAACACTGAAGCTTTCTTT.

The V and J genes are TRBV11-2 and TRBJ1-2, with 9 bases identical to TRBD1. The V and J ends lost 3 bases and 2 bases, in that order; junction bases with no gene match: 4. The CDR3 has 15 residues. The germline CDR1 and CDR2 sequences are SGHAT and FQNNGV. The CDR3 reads CASSFTGGRNYGYTF. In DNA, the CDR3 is TGTGCCAGCAGCTTTACAGGGGGCAGAAACTATGGCTACACCTTC.

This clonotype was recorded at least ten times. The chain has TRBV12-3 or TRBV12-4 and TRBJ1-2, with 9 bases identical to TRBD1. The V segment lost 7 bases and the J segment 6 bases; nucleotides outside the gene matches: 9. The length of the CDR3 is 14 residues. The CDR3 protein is CASTPAGTGNGYTF. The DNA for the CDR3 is TGTGCCAGCACCCCTGCGGGGACAGGGAATGGCTACACCTTC.

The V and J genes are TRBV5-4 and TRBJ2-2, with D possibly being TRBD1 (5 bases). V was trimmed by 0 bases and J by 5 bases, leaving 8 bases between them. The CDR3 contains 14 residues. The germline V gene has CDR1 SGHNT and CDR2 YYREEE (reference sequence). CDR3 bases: TGTGCCAGCAGCTTGGCAGGGCTGACCGGGGAGCTGTTTTTT. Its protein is CASSLAGLTGELFF.

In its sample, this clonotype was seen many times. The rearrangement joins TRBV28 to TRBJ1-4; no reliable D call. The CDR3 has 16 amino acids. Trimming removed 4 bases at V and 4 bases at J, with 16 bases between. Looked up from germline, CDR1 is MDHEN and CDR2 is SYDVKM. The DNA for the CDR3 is TGTGCCAGCAGTTCACCACCGAGCAGCCTTAATGAAAAACTGTTTTTT. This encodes CASSSPPSSLNEKLFF.

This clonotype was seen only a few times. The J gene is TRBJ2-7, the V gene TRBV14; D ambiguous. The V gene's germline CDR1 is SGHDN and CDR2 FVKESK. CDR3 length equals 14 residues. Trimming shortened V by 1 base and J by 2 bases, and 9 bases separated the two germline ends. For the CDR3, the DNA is TGTGCCAGCAGCCAAGCTCCGCAGACCTACGAGCAGTACTTC. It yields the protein CASSQAPQTYEQYF.

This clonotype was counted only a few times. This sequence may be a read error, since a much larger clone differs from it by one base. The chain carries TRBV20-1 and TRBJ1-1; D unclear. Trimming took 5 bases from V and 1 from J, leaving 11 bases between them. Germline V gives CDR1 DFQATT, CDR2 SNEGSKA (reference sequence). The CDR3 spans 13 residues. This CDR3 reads CSASGPENTEAFF. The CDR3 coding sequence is TGCAGTGCTTCCGGGCCGGAGAACACTGAAGCTTTCTTT.

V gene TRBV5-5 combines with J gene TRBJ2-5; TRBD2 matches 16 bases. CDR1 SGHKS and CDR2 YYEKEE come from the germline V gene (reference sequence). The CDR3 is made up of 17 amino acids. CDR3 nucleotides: TGTACAAGCAGCTTGGGACTAGCGGGGGGGGGGCAAGAGACCCAGTACTTC. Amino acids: CTSSLGLAGGGQETQYF.

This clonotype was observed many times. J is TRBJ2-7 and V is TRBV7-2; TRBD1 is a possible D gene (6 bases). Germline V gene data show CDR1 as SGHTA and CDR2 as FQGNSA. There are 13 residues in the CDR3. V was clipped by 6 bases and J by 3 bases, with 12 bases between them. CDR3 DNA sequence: TGTGCCAGCAGTAGCCGACAGGTCTACGAGCAGTACTTC. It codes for CASSSRQVYEQYF.

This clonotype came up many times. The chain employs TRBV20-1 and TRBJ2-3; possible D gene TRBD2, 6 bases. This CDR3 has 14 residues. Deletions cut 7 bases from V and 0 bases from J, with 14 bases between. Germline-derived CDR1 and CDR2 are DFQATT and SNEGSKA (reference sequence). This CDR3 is CSVRHGGSTDTQYF. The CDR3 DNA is TGCAGTGTTCGGCACGGGGGAAGCACAGATACGCAGTATTTT.

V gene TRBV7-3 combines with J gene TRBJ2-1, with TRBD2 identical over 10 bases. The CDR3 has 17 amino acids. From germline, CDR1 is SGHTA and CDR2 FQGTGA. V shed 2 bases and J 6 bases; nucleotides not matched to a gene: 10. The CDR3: CASSLRGSSGGANEQFF. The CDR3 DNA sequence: TGTGCCAGCAGCTTACGAGGATCCAGCGGGGGGGCCAATGAGCAGTTCTTC.

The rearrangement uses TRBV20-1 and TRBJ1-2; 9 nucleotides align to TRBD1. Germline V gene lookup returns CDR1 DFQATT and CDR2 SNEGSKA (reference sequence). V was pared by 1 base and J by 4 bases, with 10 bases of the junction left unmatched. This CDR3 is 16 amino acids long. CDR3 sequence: CSARGTGVTFGYGYTF. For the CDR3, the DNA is TGCAGTGCTAGAGGGACAGGGGTCACTTTTGGCTATGGCTACACCTTC.

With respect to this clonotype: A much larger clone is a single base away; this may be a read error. This chain's CDR3 is CASSMNSPGGRQNTEAFF. The CDR3 nucleotides are TGTGCCAGTAGTATGAACTCCCCGGGCGGCAGACAGAACACTGAAGCTTTCTTT. The chain joins TRBV19 to TRBJ1-1; D unclear. The V gene lost 3 bases and the J gene lost 1 base, with 21 bases spanning the gap. Germline CDR1 reads LNHDA; CDR2 reads SQIVND (reference sequence). The CDR3 runs 18 residues.

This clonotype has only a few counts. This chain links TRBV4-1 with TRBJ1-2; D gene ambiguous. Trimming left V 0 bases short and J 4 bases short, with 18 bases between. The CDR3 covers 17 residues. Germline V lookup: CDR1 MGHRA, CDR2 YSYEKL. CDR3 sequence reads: CASSQDPSTIAAYGYTF. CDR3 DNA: TGCGCCAGCAGCCAAGATCCCTCCACAATCGCGGCCTATGGCTACACCTTC.

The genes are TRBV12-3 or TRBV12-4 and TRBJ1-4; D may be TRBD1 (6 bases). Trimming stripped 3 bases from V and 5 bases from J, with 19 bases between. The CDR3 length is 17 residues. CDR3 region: CASSLGDRPRSNEKLFF. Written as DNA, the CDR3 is TGTGCCAGCAGTTTGGGAGACAGGCCGCGTTCCAATGAAAAACTGTTTTTT.

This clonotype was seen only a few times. CDR3 amino acids: CASMGRAGVSYNEQFF. The CDR3 DNA reads as TGTGCCAGCATGGGGCGGGCGGGGGTGTCCTACAATGAGCAGTTCTTC. The chain employs TRBV28 and TRBJ2-1, with 7 bases matching TRBD2. The CDR3 is made up of 16 amino acids. The germline V gene has CDR1 MDHEN and CDR2 SYDVKM. J was trimmed by 1 base and V by 7 bases; bases with no gene match: 10.

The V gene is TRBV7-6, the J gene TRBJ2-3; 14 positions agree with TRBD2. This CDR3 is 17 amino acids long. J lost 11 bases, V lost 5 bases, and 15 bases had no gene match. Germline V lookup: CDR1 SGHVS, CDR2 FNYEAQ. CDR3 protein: CASSPMPPGLAGARQYF. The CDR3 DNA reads TGTGCCAGCAGCCCGATGCCCCCGGGACTAGCGGGGGCTAGGCAGTATTTT.

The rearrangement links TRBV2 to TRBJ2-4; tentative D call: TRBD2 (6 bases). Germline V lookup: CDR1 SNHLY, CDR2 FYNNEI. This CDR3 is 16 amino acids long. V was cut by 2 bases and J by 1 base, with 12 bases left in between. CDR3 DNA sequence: TGTGCCAGCAGTGAAAGGTCCCTAGCGGCCAAAAACATTCAGTACTTC. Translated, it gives CASSERSLAAKNIQYF.